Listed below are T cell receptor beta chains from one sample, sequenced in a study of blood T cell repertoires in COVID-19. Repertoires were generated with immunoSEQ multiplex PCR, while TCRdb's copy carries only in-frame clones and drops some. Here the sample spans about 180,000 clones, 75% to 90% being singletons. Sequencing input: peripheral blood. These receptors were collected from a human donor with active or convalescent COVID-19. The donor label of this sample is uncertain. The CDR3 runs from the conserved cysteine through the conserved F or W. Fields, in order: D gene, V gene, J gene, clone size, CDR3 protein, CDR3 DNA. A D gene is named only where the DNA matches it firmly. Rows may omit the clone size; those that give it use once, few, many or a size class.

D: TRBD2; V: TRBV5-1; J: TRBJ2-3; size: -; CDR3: CASSLAGGRKDTQYF; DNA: TGCGCCAGCAGCTTAGCGGGGGGGCGTAAAGATACGCAGTATTTT
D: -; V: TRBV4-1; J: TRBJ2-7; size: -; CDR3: CASSQVYGQTKYEQYF; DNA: TGCGCCAGCAGCCAAGTGTATGGTCAGACTAAATACGAGCAGTACTTC
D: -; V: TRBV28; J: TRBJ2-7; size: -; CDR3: CATFGADFEQYF; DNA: TGTGCCACCTTTGGGGCTGACTTCGAGCAGTACTTC
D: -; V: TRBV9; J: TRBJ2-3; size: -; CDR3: CASSSPGGTSTDTQYF; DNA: TGTGCCAGCAGCTCCCCAGGTGGTACTAGCACAGATACGCAGTATTTT
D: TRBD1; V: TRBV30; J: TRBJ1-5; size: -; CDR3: CALSEGAIRQPQHF; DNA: TGTGCTTTGTCAGAGGGGGCGATCAGGCAGCCCCAGCATTTT
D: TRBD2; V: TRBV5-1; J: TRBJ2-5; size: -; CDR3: CASSSGEGFSGTYQETQYF; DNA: TGCGCCAGCAGCTCGGGGGAGGGGTTTAGCGGGACGTACCAAGAGACCCAGTACTTC
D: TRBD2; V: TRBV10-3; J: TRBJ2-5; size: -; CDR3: CAISGTSGGPGEETQYF; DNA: TGTGCCATCAGTGGGACTAGCGGGGGGCCTGGGGAAGAGACCCAGTACTTC
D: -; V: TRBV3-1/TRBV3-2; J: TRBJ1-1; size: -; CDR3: CASSQDPAVPTEENTEAFF; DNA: TGTGCCAGCAGCCAAGATCCCGCAGTCCCGACAGAGGAGAACACTGAAGCTTTCTTT
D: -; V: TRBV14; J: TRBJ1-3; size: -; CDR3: CASSQSSRDSNTIYF; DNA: TGTGCCAGCAGCCAATCGTCCAGGGATTCAAACACCATATATTTT
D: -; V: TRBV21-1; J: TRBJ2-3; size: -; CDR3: CATKSRTGGRSTDTQYF; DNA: TGTGCTACCAAGTCCCGGACAGGGGGCAGAAGCACAGATACGCAGTATTTT
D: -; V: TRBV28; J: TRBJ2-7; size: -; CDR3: CASSVRTDLRYEQYF; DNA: TGTGCCAGCTCCGTCCGGACAGACTTACGGTACGAGCAGTACTTC
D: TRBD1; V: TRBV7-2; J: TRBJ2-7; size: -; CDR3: CASRPRTGSSYEQYF; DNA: TGTGCCAGCAGACCACGGACAGGGAGCTCCTACGAGCAGTACTTC
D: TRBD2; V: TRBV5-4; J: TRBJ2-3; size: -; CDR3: CASSLASGSTDTQYF; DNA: TGTGCCAGCAGCTTGGCTAGCGGGAGTACAGATACGCAGTATTTT
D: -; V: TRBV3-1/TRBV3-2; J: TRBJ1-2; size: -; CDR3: CASSRRVSNYGYTF; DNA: TGTGCCAGCAGCCGCCGGGTTTCTAACTATGGCTACACCTTC
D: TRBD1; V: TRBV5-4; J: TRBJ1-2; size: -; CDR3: CASSPGQGALNYGYTF; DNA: TGTGCCAGCAGCCCGGGACAGGGGGCCCTGAACTATGGCTACACCTTC
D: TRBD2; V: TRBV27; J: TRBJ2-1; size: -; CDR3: CASSFRGAYNEQFF; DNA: TGTGCCAGCAGTTTTCGGGGGGCCTACAATGAGCAGTTCTTC
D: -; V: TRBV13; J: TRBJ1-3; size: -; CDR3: CASSLTWSRGLSGNTIYF; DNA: TGTGCCAGCAGCTTGACCTGGTCCAGGGGCCTCTCTGGAAACACCATATATTTT
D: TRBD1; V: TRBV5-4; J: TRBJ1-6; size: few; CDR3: CASSLGGWSPLHF; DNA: TGTGCCAGCAGCTTAGGGGGCTGGTCACCCCTCCACTTT
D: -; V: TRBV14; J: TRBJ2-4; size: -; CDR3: CASSPTVLGNIQYF; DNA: TGTGCCAGCAGCCCGACAGTATTGGGCAACATTCAGTACTTC
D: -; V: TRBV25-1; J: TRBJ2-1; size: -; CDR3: CASSDTTGRAGGEQFF; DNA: TGTGCCAGCAGTGACACTACAGGGAGGGCAGGCGGTGAGCAGTTCTTC
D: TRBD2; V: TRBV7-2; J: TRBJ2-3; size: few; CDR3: CASSLLPGLAGDGSKQYF; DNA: TGTGCCAGCAGCTTACTTCCCGGGCTAGCGGGAGATGGCTCCAAGCAGTATTTT
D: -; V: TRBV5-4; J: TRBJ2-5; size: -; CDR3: CASSSYQETQYF; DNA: TGTGCCAGCAGTTCGTACCAAGAGACCCAGTACTTC
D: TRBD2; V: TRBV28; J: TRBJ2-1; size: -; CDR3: CASSLRGGVYNEQFF; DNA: TGTGCCAGCAGTTTACGCGGGGGGGTTTACAATGAGCAGTTCTTC